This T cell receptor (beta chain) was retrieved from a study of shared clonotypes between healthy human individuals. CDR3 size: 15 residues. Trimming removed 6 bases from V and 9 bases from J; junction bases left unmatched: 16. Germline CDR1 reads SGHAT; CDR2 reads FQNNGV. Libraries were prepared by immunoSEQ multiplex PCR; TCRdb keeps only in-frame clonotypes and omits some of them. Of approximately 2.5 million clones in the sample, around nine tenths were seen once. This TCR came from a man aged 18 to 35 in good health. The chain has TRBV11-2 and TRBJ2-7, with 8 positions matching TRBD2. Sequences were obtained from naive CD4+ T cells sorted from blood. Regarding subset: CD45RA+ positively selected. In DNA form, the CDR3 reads TGTGCCAGCAGTTCCCCGGGACTAGAAAATGAACGGCAGTACTTC. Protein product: CASSSPGLENERQYF.